This TCR beta chain was documented in a study of cytomegalovirus exposure and HLA in healthy donors. About this clone itself: Its antigen is not known.

Clones were sequenced by immunoSEQ multiplex PCR, and TCRdb holds only the in-frame ones, with some missing. The profile shows around 230,000 clones, approximately 83% of them singletons. Study-wide results and caveats: The listing of about 150 TCR beta chains classed them as cytomegalovirus-associated. The classifier reportedly diagnosed cytomegalovirus status with high specificity and sensitivity.

Germline assignment: CDR1 LNHDA and CDR2 SQIVND (reference sequence). The CDR3 extends over 15 amino acids. The V gene lost 4 bases and the J gene lost 0 bases, with 10 bases spanning the gap. The TCR comes from a woman under 40 in good health and CMV-seropositive. Sequencing used PBMCs. This chain uses TRBV19 with TRBJ2-1; TRBD2 is a possible D gene (6 bases). The CDR3 loop reads CASSTSANSYNEQFF. The CDR3 DNA is TGTGCCAGTAGTACTAGCGCCAACTCCTACAATGAGCAGTTCTTC. Full variable domain (missing parts from reference TRBV19 and TRBJ2-1): DGGITQSPKYLFRKEGQNVTLSCEQNLNHDAMYWYRQDPGQGLRLIYYSQIVNDFQKGDIAEGYSVSREKKESFPLTVTSAQKNPTAFYLCASSTSANSYNEQFFGPGTRLTVL.